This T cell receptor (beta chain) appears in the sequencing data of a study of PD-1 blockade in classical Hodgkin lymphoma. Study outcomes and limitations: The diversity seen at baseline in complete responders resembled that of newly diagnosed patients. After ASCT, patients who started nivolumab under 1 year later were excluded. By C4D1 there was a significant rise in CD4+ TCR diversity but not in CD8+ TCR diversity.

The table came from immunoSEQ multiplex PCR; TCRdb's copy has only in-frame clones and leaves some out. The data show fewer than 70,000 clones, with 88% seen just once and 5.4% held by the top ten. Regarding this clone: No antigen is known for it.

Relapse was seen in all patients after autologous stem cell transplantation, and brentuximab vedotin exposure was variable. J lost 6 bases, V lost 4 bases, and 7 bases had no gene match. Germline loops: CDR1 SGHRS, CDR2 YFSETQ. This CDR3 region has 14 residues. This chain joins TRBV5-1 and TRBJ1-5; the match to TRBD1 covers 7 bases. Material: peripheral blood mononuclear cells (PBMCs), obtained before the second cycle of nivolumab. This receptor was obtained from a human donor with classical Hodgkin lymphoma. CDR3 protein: CASSPSGGGQPQHF. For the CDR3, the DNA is TGCGCCAGCAGCCCTTCAGGGGGGGGTCAGCCCCAGCATTTT.